This T cell receptor beta chain was captured by sequencing in a study of shared clonotypes between healthy human individuals. Findings and caveats of the study: Some clonotypes were shared by all four sorted-subset donors, while others were not shared. The non-shared ones had lower generation probabilities than the shared ones.

As to this clone: Its antigen remains unknown.

Using immunoSEQ multiplex PCR, the repertoire was profiled, and TCRdb retains in-frame clones only, with some absent. The sample shows approximately 2.1 million clones, approximately 93% of them seen only once. The germline CDR1 and CDR2 sequences are MDHEN and SYDVKM. The CDR3 extends over 14 amino acids. Losses at the gene ends were 4 bases for V and 3 bases for J; bases not matched to a gene: 6. Sequencing was done on a sample of naive CD4+ T cells from PBMCs. Subset defined: CD45RA+ positively selected. This chain links TRBV28 with TRBJ2-7, with TRBD1 matching 7 bases. The sequence was collected from a man aged 18 to 30 in good health. Some clones in this sample may be carry-over from other donors' samples. The CDR3 here is CASSSSTGNYEQYF. CDR3 bases: TGTGCCAGCAGTTCGTCGACAGGGAACTACGAGCAGTACTTC.